Below are 32 T cell receptor beta chains sequenced from a single sample in a study of CD8+CD57+ T cells in acquired aplastic anemia. Previously, flow cytometry had revealed CD8+CD57+ cell expansion in the patients chosen for sequencing. Using genomic DNA as the template, TCR beta VDJ and CDR3 profiling was carried out. TCRdb re-analysed the reads in MiXCR, keeping a single row per CDR3 protein. The repertoire consists of 270,000 or so distinct CDR3 sequences, with 65% to 90% occurring once and the leading ten covering approximately 40%. The sequenced sample was sorted CD4+, CD8+, or CD8+CD57+ T cells (not recorded which) from PBMCs. The receptors come from a human donor with aplastic anemia.

This clonotype came up many times. V gene TRBV7-9 combines with J gene TRBJ2-5; D is possibly TRBD2 (7 bases). The CDR3 covers 16 residues. Per the germline V gene, CDR1 is SEHNR and CDR2 is FQNEAQ (reference sequence). Trimming took off 3 bases at V and 3 bases at J, with 17 bases between the two ends. The CDR3 is CASSFQRSGTKETQYF. In DNA, the CDR3 is TGTGCCAGCAGCTTTCAAAGAAGCGGGACAAAAGAGACCCAGTACTTC.

The V call is TRBV7-8, the J call TRBJ2-7, with D unresolved. The germline CDR1 and CDR2 sequences are SGHVS and FQNEAQ. CDR3 length: 18 amino acids. V lost 3 bases and J lost 1, with 22 bases in between. CDR3 sequence reads: CASSFAAGADTQSYEQYV. In DNA form, the CDR3 reads TGTGCCAGCAGCTTTGCGGCAGGCGCCGATACCCAGTCCTACGAGCAGTACGTC.

J is TRBJ2-2 and V is TRBV7-8, with 8 positions matching TRBD2. Germline V gives CDR1 SGHVS, CDR2 FQNEAQ. Germline trimming cut 4 bases from V and 7 bases from J; bases unmatched to any gene: 17. The CDR3 totals 18 residues. This CDR3 is CASSSTPRWRGEGGELFF. In DNA, the CDR3 is TGTGCCAGCAGCTCCACACCCCGCTGGCGGGGGGAAGGCGGGGAGCTGTTTTTT.

About this clonotype: A read error may account for a junction end that differs from germline. The rearrangement links TRBV7-9 to TRBJ2-3; perhaps TRBD2 as D (5 bases). The CDR3 spans 14 residues. Germline-derived CDR1 and CDR2 are SEHNR and FQNEAQ (reference sequence). CDR3: CASSLPRGRDTDDF. Written as DNA, the CDR3 is TGCGCCAGCAGCTTACCGAGAGGTCGGGATACGGATGATTTT.

The chain employs TRBV7-8 and TRBJ2-7, with 10 bases that match TRBD2. V shed 3 bases, J shed 4 bases, and the junction held 15 bases outside the gene matches. Germline V gene data show CDR1 as SGHVS and CDR2 as FQNEAQ. CDR3 length equals 18 residues. The CDR3 region is CASSLFSGRSRYAYEQYV. The CDR3 region has the DNA TGTGCCAGCAGCTTGTTTAGCGGGAGGTCCCGATACGCATACGAGCAGTACGTC.

As to this clonotype: A junction boundary mismatches the germline segment, possibly from a read error. DNA of the CDR3: TGCGCCAGCAGCAGCCCATCAGGTCCCGATACGCAGTATTTT. This gives the protein CASSSPSGPDTQYF. This chain connects TRBV5-8 to TRBJ2-3; D unresolved. Germline lookup yields CDR1 SGHTS and CDR2 YDEGEE. The CDR3 totals 14 residues. Full variable domain (outside the CDR3, taken from reference TRBV5-8 and TRBJ2-3): EAGVTQSPTHLIKTRGQQATLRCSPISGHTSVYWYQQALGLGLQFLLWYDEGEERNRGNFPPRFSGRQFPNYSSELNVNALELEDSALYLCASSSPSGPDTQYFGPGTRLTVL.

The sample holds a few counts of this clonotype. A read error is possible here, since a much larger clone lies one base away. The chain carries TRBV7-9 and TRBJ2-7; TRBD1 aligns across 7 bases. The J segment lost 1 base and the V segment lost 2 bases, leaving 14 bases of the junction unmatched. Germline CDR1 reads SEHNR; CDR2 reads FQNEAQ (reference sequence). This CDR3 is built from 18 residues. CDR3 in amino acids: CASSLPPNGTALSYEQYV. CDR3 DNA sequence: TGTGCCAGCAGCTTACCGCCAAACGGGACAGCCCTTTCCTACGAGCAGTACGTC.

CDR3 amino acids: CASSLKRTGNTEAFF. In DNA, the CDR3 is TGTGCCAGCAGCTTAAAACGGACAGGGAACACTGAAGCTTTCTTT. The V call is TRBV7-2, the J call TRBJ1-1; 7 bases line up with TRBD1. Germline V gene lookup returns CDR1 SGHTA and CDR2 FQGNSA. Unmatched junction bases numbered 4, after V lost 2 bases and J lost 1 base. There are 15 residues in the CDR3. The entire variable domain, with the rest obtained from reference TRBV7-2 and TRBJ1-1, is as follows: GAGVSQSPSNKVTEKGKDVELRCDPISGHTALYWYRQSLGQGLEFLIYFQGNSAPDKSGLPSDRFSAERTGGSVSTLTIQRTQQEDSAVYLCASSLKRTGNTEAFFGQGTRLTVV.

V usage is TRBV2 and J usage is TRBJ1-5; D possibly corresponds to TRBD1 (5 bases). The V and J ends lost 8 bases and 13 bases respectively, with 27 bases between them. Looked up from germline, CDR1 is SNHLY and CDR2 is FYNNEI. The CDR3 is 15 amino acids. The CDR3 DNA sequence: TGTGCCAGCGGCGTAGGGGCCGCCGATAATCAGTATCAGCATTTT. Protein: CASGVGAADNQYQHF.

This clonotype showed up many times. This sequence joins TRBV11-3 and TRBJ2-3, with D possibly TRBD1 on 6 matching bases. V lost 0 bases and J lost 5, with 12 bases in between. CDR3 length: 15 residues. Germline values: CDR1 SGHNT, CDR2 YENEEA. The CDR3 nucleotides are TGTGCCAGCAGCTTAGATCTGACAGGCGGAGATACGCAGTATTTT. It codes for CASSLDLTGGDTQYF.

J is TRBJ2-5 and V is TRBV7-2; D unclear. The CDR3 consists of 15 residues. CDR1 is SGHTA, CDR2 FQGNSA, per germline. V lost 3 bases and J 4 bases, leaving 15 bases between the germline ends. The CDR3, as DNA: TGTGCCAGCAGCTTCTACTATACTCACCCAGAGACCCAGTACTTC. Protein sequence: CASSFYYTHPETQYF.

The rearrangement joins TRBV2 to TRBJ2-7, with a weak D call TRBD2 (5 bases). CDR1 is SNHLY, CDR2 FYNNEI, per germline. The CDR3 loop spans 14 amino acids. V was pared by 5 bases and J by 3 bases, with 14 bases between. The CDR3: CASSNRLAGYEQYV. CDR3 nucleotides: TGTGCCAGCAGTAACCGGTTGGCGGGCTACGAGCAGTACGTC.

This rearrangement joins TRBV29-1 to TRBJ2-1; maybe TRBD1 (5 bases). The V gene lost 8 bases and the J gene lost 6 bases, with 14 bases spanning the gap. The CDR3 is made up of 12 amino acids. Germline loops: CDR1 SQVTM, CDR2 ANQGSEA. The CDR3, as DNA: TGCAGCCTTGGCCAGGGAAGCAATGAGCAGTTCTTC. This codes for CSLGQGSNEQFF.

Concerning this clonotype itself: The conserved final phenylalanine or tryptophan is absent from the CDR3, which likely points to a read error. The DNA is omitted, as the CDR3 cannot be located on it reliably, and the CDR3 follows TCRdb's listing. This chain joins TRBV2 and TRBJ2-7; the D segment call TRBD1 is taken from the table without a DNA check. Germline-derived CDR1 and CDR2 are SNHLY and FYNNEI. The CDR3 region is 15 residues in length, termini included. CDR3 residues: CASTYGGTGTHDLYL.

This clonotype was detected once. The rearrangement joins TRBV7-9 to TRBJ1-2; D not certain. Germline-derived CDR1 and CDR2 are SEHNR and FQNEAQ (reference sequence). The CDR3 has 13 residues. The V and J ends lost 5 bases and 4 bases respectively, with 11 bases between them. This chain's CDR3 is CASSRQEIYGYTF. The CDR3 DNA reads as TGTGCCAGCAGCCGCCAAGAGATCTATGGCTACACCTTC.

On this clonotype itself: At one end the junction does not follow the germline gene, possibly because of a read error. This chain links TRBV9 with TRBJ2-3, with D maybe TRBD2 (6 bases). The germline V gene encodes CDR1 SGDLS and CDR2 YYNGEE. This CDR3 is built from 13 residues. The CDR3 is CASGVGGKTTQFF. The CDR3 bases are TGTGCCAGCGGCGTCGGGGGAAAAACTACGCAGTTTTTT.

This clonotype was recorded a few times. At one end the junction does not follow the germline gene, possibly because of a read error. The V gene is TRBV10-3, the J gene TRBJ2-1; the match to TRBD2 covers 13 bases. CDR3 length: 13 residues. Germline loops: CDR1 ENHRY, CDR2 SYGVKD. The CDR3 spells CAIKPGLAGSLSF. Written as DNA, the CDR3 is TGTGCCATCAAGCCGGGACTAGCGGGAAGTCTGTCCTTC.

The DNA for the CDR3 is TGTGCCAGCAGCTTAGACCTGACAGTCCAGCCCCAGCATTTT. It encodes CASSLDLTVQPQHF. The chain is built from TRBV11-3 and TRBJ1-5, with a weak D call TRBD1 (5 bases). With 0 bases removed from V and 7 bases from J, the gap between germline ends came to 10 bases. Germline V lookup: CDR1 SGHNT, CDR2 YENEEA. The CDR3 consists of 14 residues.

Regarding this clonotype: The conserved phenylalanine or tryptophan normally closing the CDR3 is absent here, so this likely arose from a read error. The limits of the CDR3 on the DNA are not certain, so only TCRdb's listed CDR3 is given. The chain couples TRBV7-8 to TRBJ2-1; the table's D call of TRBD1 was not tested on the DNA. Germline V gene sequence: CDR1 SGHVS, CDR2 FQNEAQ. The CDR3 totals 13 residues, both ends included. The CDR3 sequence: CASSLAPGPEKQY.

The chain couples TRBV7-2 to TRBJ1-1; no reliable D call. The V end lost 2 bases, the J end lost 6 bases, and 4 bases lay between the germline ends. The CDR3 length is 11 residues. The V gene's germline CDR1 is SGHTA and CDR2 FQGNSA. The CDR3 loop is CASSLSAEAFF. The CDR3 nucleotides read TGTGCCAGCAGCTTATCCGCTGAAGCTTTCTTT.

Concerning this clonotype: One end of the junction does not line up with germline, which may come from a read error. The chain carries TRBV2 and TRBJ2-1; tentatively, D is TRBD1 or TRBD2 (6 bases each). There are 13 residues in the CDR3. CDR1 SNHLY and CDR2 FYNNEI come from the germline V gene. DNA for the CDR3: TGTGCCAGCAGTGTTAGGGGGGTCCATGAGCGTTCCTTC. This codes for CASSVRGVHERSF.

This chain uses TRBV25-1 with TRBJ1-1; the D gene is possibly TRBD1 (5 bases). Trimming shortened V by 3 bases and J by 1 base, and 9 bases separated the two germline ends. The CDR3 contains 14 residues. The germline V gene has CDR1 MGHDK and CDR2 SYGVNS. The CDR3 region has the DNA TGTGCCAGCAGTGACTGGACACAGAACACTGAAGCTTTCTTT. The encoded protein is CASSDWTQNTEAFF.

The chain couples TRBV5-4 to TRBJ1-2, with 10 nucleotides matching TRBD1. The CDR3 sequence is 15 residues long. Germline trimming cut 5 bases from V and 3 bases from J; bases unmatched to any gene: 7. Per germline, CDR1 SGHNT and CDR2 YYREEE (reference sequence). The CDR3 spells CASRGQGPRYYGYTF. The CDR3 coding sequence is TGTGCCAGCAGGGGACAGGGGCCCCGATACTATGGCTACACCTTC.

About this clonotype itself: At one end the junction does not follow the germline gene, possibly because of a read error. This chain uses TRBV19 with TRBJ2-1, with a tentative D call TRBD1 (5 bases). This CDR3 comprises 14 residues. Germline V gene data show CDR1 as LNHDA and CDR2 as SQIVND (reference sequence). The CDR3 loop reads CGSRGGKGLDEQFF. The CDR3, as DNA: TGCGGCAGTAGGGGCGGAAAGGGGCTAGATGAGCAGTTCTTC.

A note on this clonotype: Since no conserved phenylalanine or tryptophan closes the CDR3, a read error is the likely cause. It is unclear where the CDR3 begins or ends on the DNA, so no DNA is shown, and the CDR3 is as TCRdb lists it. The J gene is TRBJ1-1, the V gene TRBV2. Germline V CDR1 and CDR2: SNHLY, FYNNEI. A total of 15 residues make up the CDR3, ends included. CDR3 protein: CASSASGTETHESFL.

The V call is TRBV15, the J call TRBJ2-7, with D perhaps matching TRBD2 (5 bases). Germline assignment: CDR1 LNHNV and CDR2 YYDKDF (reference sequence). The CDR3 is 14 residues long. Trimming pared 5 bases from V and 3 bases from J, leaving 14 bases between. CDR3 amino acids: CATSGGREHYEQYF. The CDR3 nucleotides are TGTGCCACCAGCGGTGGAAGGGAGCACTACGAGCAGTACTTC.

The chain joins TRBV7-2 to TRBJ1-5, with D unclear. V was cut by 1 base and J by 3 bases, with 7 bases left in between. The CDR3 is 14 amino acids. Germline loops: CDR1 SGHTA, CDR2 FQGNSA. The CDR3 spells CASSLGAYNQPQHF. The DNA of the CDR3 is TGTGCCAGCAGCTTAGGGGCGTACAATCAGCCCCAGCATTTT.

Concerning this clonotype: At one boundary the junction diverges from the germline segment, which might be a read error. This rearrangement joins TRBV7-8 to TRBJ1-2; D not resolved. The CDR3 totals 13 residues. Germline CDR1 SGHVS, CDR2 FQNEAQ. Written as DNA, the CDR3 is TGTGCCAGCAGCTTAGCCGGTGCTCCCGACTCGCCGTTT. This codes for CASSLAGAPDSPF.

This clonotype is a singleton in its sample. The junction shows a germline mismatch at one end, possibly a read error. This chain connects TRBV7-2 to TRBJ1-2; possible D gene TRBD1, 6 bases. The CDR3 sequence is 15 residues long. Germline CDR1 is SGHTA and CDR2 is FQGNSA. This CDR3 reads CASSFHPDGTYLSSF. The CDR3 nucleotides read TGTGCCAGCAGCTTTCATCCAGACGGGACATACCTTTCCTCCTTC. Filled out from reference TRBV7-2 and TRBJ1-2, the complete variable domain reads GAGVSQSPSNKVTEKGKDVELRCDPISGHTALYWYRQSLGQGLEFLIYFQGNSAPDKSGLPSDRFSAERTGGSVSTLTIQRTQQEDSAVYLCASSFHPDGTYLSSFGSGTRLTVV.

About this clonotype itself: Given the absence of the conserved phenylalanine or tryptophan at the CDR3 end, a read error is likely. The DNA is omitted, as the CDR3 cannot be located on it reliably, and the CDR3 follows TCRdb's listing. The chain is built from TRBV14 and TRBJ2-4; TRBD1, the table's D call, lacks a check against the DNA. Germline V CDR1 and CDR2: SGHDN, FVKESK. The CDR3 is 12 residues long, counting both termini. The CDR3 sequence is CASSGDGNFNEQ.

V gene TRBV7-8 combines with J gene TRBJ1-2; perhaps TRBD1 as D (5 bases). V lost 2 bases, J lost 11 bases, and 24 bases lay in between. This CDR3 is 16 amino acids long. CDR1 SGHVS and CDR2 FQNEAQ come from the germline V gene. The CDR3 reads CASSLRDGPDEQCYTF. CDR3 sequence (DNA): TGTGCCAGCAGCTTACGGGACGGGCCCGATGAGCAGTGTTACACCTTC.

The rearrangement joins TRBV9 to TRBJ2-3, with TRBD2 matching 9 bases. The CDR3 sequence is 14 residues long. Trimming at V came to 4 bases and at J to 7 bases, leaving 7 bases not matched to a gene. Germline V gene sequence: CDR1 SGDLS, CDR2 YYNGEE. The CDR3 loop reads CASSLAGAPNTQYF. In DNA, the CDR3 is TGTGCCAGCAGCTTAGCGGGAGCGCCCAATACGCAGTATTTT. The variable domain in full, with the rest retrieved from reference TRBV9 and TRBJ2-3, is DSGVTQTPKHLITATGQRVTLRCSPRSGDLSVYWYQQSLDQGLQFLIQYYNGEERAKGNILERFSAQQFPDLHSELNLSSLELGDSALYFCASSLAGAPNTQYFGPGTRLTVL.